Sequencing of this TCR beta chain was carried out in a study of cytomegalovirus exposure and HLA in healthy donors. Findings and caveats of the study: In a later analysis, DRB1 alleles had the most associated TCRs; HLA-C alleles the fewest.

PCR was performed using 60 Vbeta and 13 Jbeta primers. Some clones are missing from TCRdb's copy, which holds only in-frame ones; the method was immunoSEQ multiplex PCR. This table has around 50,000 clones, about three quarters appearing once. Germline V CDR1 and CDR2: SQVTM, ANQGSEA. The CDR3 is made up of 13 amino acids. Trimming left V 4 bases short and J 4 bases short, with 13 bases between. A remark on this clone: Its antigen is unknown.

The chain carries TRBV29-1 and TRBJ1-1, with D possibly matching TRBD1 (5 bases). The sequenced sample consisted of PBMCs. The receptor was isolated from a young man in good health and CMV-seropositive. The CDR3 DNA sequence: TGCAGCGTTGGGGGAGGGGTGGGCACTGAAGCTTTCTTT. This encodes CSVGGGVGTEAFF.